The clone carrying this TCR beta chain was observed at least ten times. Antigen unknown. The sample originates from a study of early T cells in non-severe SARS-CoV-2 infection. Study-level background: The authors sequenced bulk RNA from unsorted whole blood, leaving chains unpaired. Study-level results: Missing private and CD4 specificities, VDJdb matching favored anti-spike CD8 responses.

The CDR3 runs 14 residues. Germline V gene lookup returns CDR1 SGHAT and CDR2 FQNNGV. Trimming at V came to 6 bases and at J to 1 base, leaving 3 bases not matched to a gene. Each cDNA molecule carried a unique molecular identifier. TCRdb fed the 5' RACE reads into MiXCR, producing one record per CDR3 protein. The table has 45,000 to 65,000 distinct CDR3 sequences, over 8% seen once; the top ten hold 4.2%. The chain couples TRBV11-2 to TRBJ2-4; TRBD2 agrees at 7 bases. This sequence was found in an adult who was a healthcare worker with PCR-confirmed SARS-CoV-2 infection or an uninfected control (not recorded which). The material sequenced was whole blood. CDR3 residues: CASSAGVAKNIQYF. The CDR3 DNA sequence: TGTGCCAGCAGTGCGGGGGTGGCCAAAAACATTCAGTACTTC. The variable domain in full, with the rest retrieved from reference TRBV11-2 and TRBJ2-4, is EAGVAQSPRYKIIEKRQSVAFWCNPISGHATLYWYQQILGQGPKLLIQFQNNGVVDDSQLPKDRFSAERLKGVDSTLKIQPAKLEDSAVYLCASSAGVAKNIQYFGAGTRLSVL.